The T cell receptor beta chain described here comes from a study of blood T cell repertoires in COVID-19. The wider study: Samples came from the United States, Italy and Spain, spanning acute and convalescent COVID-19. T cells, B-cell-depleted T cells, or PBMCs supplied cDNA or gDNA.

V shed 6 bases and J shed 2 bases, with 10 bases lying between them. Per the germline V gene, CDR1 is MNHNY and CDR2 is SVGAGI (reference sequence). This CDR3 region has 13 residues. Generated by immunoSEQ multiplex PCR, the TCRdb table keeps only in-frame clones and is missing some. Of under 450,000 clones listed, more than 75% are singletons. Sequencing used peripheral blood. The chain uses TRBV6-6 and TRBJ1-2; D unclear. The clonotype comes from a human donor with acute or convalescent COVID-19. The donor label of this sample is uncertain. In DNA, the CDR3 is TGTGCCAGCAGGGCAGGCGAGAACTATGGCTACACCTTC. Translated, it gives CASRAGENYGYTF.